Listed here are 5 T cell receptor beta chains from one sample, sequenced in a study of a mutant IDH1 vaccine in newly diagnosed glioma. The antigens these receptors bind are not known. Repertoires were generated with immunoSEQ multiplex PCR, while TCRdb's copy carries only in-frame clones and drops some. In the table there are over 30,000 clones, 60% to 80% of which are singletons. Time point indicated: week 35, safety follow-up. Doses comprised 300 ug of mutant IDH1 20-mer peptide each, plus topical imiquimod. The sample here was PBMCs, taken from a glioma patient whose treatment included an IDH1 peptide vaccine. The source of these receptors is a woman aged 25 to 39 with glioma. Some clones in this sample may be carry-over from other donors' samples.

This chain uses TRBV4-2 with TRBJ1-1, with D possibly matching TRBD1 (6 bases). V was pared by 3 bases and J by 3 bases, with 29 bases between. The CDR3 runs 20 residues. CDR1 and CDR2 from the germline V gene are LGHNA and YNFKEQ. The CDR3, as DNA: TGTGCCAGCAGCCAGGGGGATAGGATGGGGGCGACAGACGGAGACACTGAAGCTTTCTTT. This encodes CASSQGDRMGATDGDTEAFF.

The chain combines TRBV5-1 with TRBJ2-1, with 15 bases matching TRBD2. The CDR3 is 14 residues long. With V trimmed by 7 bases and J by 8 bases, 4 bases remained unmatched. The germline V gene has CDR1 SGHRS and CDR2 YFSETQ. The CDR3 bases are TGCGCCAGCTCTGGACTAGCGGGAGGGGATGAGCAGTTCTTC. It translates to CASSGLAGGDEQFF. Full variable domain (rest looked up from reference TRBV5-1 and TRBJ2-1): KAGVTQTPRYLIKTRGQQVTLSCSPISGHRSVSWYQQTPGQGLQFLFEYFSETQRNKGNFPGRFSGRQFSNSRSEMNVSTLELGDSALYLCASSGLAGGDEQFFGPGTRLTVL.

The rearrangement joins TRBV6-5 to TRBJ2-2; D could derive from TRBD1 or TRBD2 (6 bases each). The germline V and J ends were trimmed by 0 bases and 2 bases, with 7 bases remaining between them. The germline V gene has CDR1 MNHEY and CDR2 SVGAGI. The CDR3 is 15 amino acids. The CDR3 region is CASSYSGGNTGELFF. The DNA for the CDR3 is TGTGCCAGCAGTTACTCGGGGGGCAACACCGGGGAGCTGTTTTTT.

This clone occurred once. V and J are TRBV12-5 and TRBJ2-7; D is unresolved. In germline, CDR1 is LGHNT, CDR2 FRNRAP. Trimming took 3 bases from V and 0 from J, leaving 12 bases between them. The CDR3 has 15 amino acids. The CDR3 here is CASGFNRHDSYEQYF. The CDR3 DNA reads as TGTGCTAGTGGTTTTAACCGACATGACTCCTACGAGCAGTACTTC.

The chain joins TRBV19 to TRBJ1-2, with D maybe TRBD1 (6 bases). Looked up from germline, CDR1 is LNHDA and CDR2 is SQIVND (reference sequence). V dropped 10 bases and J dropped 5 bases, with 14 bases sitting between them. This CDR3 contains 12 residues. The CDR3 sequence: CATQQGRYGYTF. CDR3 DNA: TGTGCCACCCAACAGGGAAGGTATGGCTACACCTTC.